The 10 T cell receptor beta chains listed next were all sequenced from one sample in a study of Ad26.COV2.S vaccination and SARS-CoV-2 variants. Treatment described: around 19 received Ad26.COV2.S at low or high dose, single or two shots; roughly five received placebo; per-sample allocation not given. Repertoires come from day 63 after the first vaccine or placebo injection. Libraries were prepared by immunoSEQ multiplex PCR; TCRdb keeps only in-frame clonotypes and omits some of them. The sample lists fewer than 300,000 clones; roughly 86% were seen once. The sample here was peripheral blood, taken in a trial of Ad26.COV2.S vaccine versus placebo. The receptor set was obtained from a person aged 18-65 years who received the Ad26.COV2.S COVID-19 vaccine or a placebo.

The V gene is TRBV11-2, the J gene TRBJ2-1, with 11 bases fitting TRBD2. The CDR3 is 16 amino acids. V was clipped by 4 bases and J by 2 bases; unmatched bases: 4. Per the germline V gene, CDR1 is SGHAT and CDR2 is FQNNGV. CDR3 bases: TGTGCCAGCAGCTCCGTAGCGGGGGGGCCCTACAATGAGCAGTTCTTC. It translates to CASSSVAGGPYNEQFF.

This chain connects TRBV30 to TRBJ2-2, with 9 nucleotides matching TRBD1. Germline CDR1 GTSNPN, CDR2 SVGIG (reference sequence). V shed 2 bases and J 4 bases; nucleotides not matched to a gene: 5. The CDR3 runs to 15 residues. CDR3 region: CAWSRDRVATGELFF. The CDR3, as DNA: TGTGCCTGGAGTAGGGACAGGGTGGCCACCGGGGAGCTGTTTTTT.

The chain carries TRBV5-4 and TRBJ1-4, with D uncertain. This CDR3 is built from 15 residues. Trimming removed 4 bases at V and 0 bases at J, with 10 bases between. Germline assignment: CDR1 SGHNT and CDR2 YYREEE (reference sequence). The CDR3 sequence is CASSAMGATNEKLFF. The CDR3 DNA is TGTGCCAGCAGCGCCATGGGTGCAACTAATGAAAAACTGTTTTTT.

The chain uses TRBV19 and TRBJ1-2, with D uncertain. Germline V CDR1 and CDR2: LNHDA, SQIVND (reference sequence). This CDR3 is 12 amino acids long. Trimming pared 7 bases from V and 4 bases from J, leaving 10 bases between. The CDR3 sequence is CASTPRTYGYTF. In DNA, the CDR3 is TGTGCCAGTACTCCCAGAACCTATGGCTACACCTTC.

The chain employs TRBV30 and TRBJ1-5, with 7 bases aligning to TRBD1. This CDR3 region has 12 residues. Germline lookup yields CDR1 GTSNPN and CDR2 SVGIG (reference sequence). V dropped 7 bases and J dropped 4; count of bases not matched to a gene: 4. The CDR3 region has the DNA TGTGCCTCCGGGACAGATAATCAGCCCCAGCATTTT. Encoded protein: CASGTDNQPQHF.

This clone turned up a few times. The chain recombines TRBV15 with TRBJ1-2, with D tentatively TRBD1 (6 bases). Germline V gene data show CDR1 as LNHNV and CDR2 as YYDKDF (reference sequence). The CDR3 is 14 amino acids. V lost 2 bases to trimming and J lost 3 bases, with 10 bases between them. CDR3 amino acids: CATSRWGAYYGYTF. In nucleotides, the CDR3 is TGTGCCACCAGCAGATGGGGGGCTTACTATGGCTACACCTTC.

This chain connects TRBV5-1 to TRBJ1-2; D might be TRBD1 (5 bases). There are 14 residues in the CDR3. V was trimmed by 0 bases and J by 2 bases, leaving 8 bases between them. CDR1 is SGHRS, CDR2 YFSETQ, per germline. The DNA of the CDR3 is TGCGCCAGCAGCTTGGGCAGGGTCAACTATGGCTACACCTTC. Translation: CASSLGRVNYGYTF.

There are a few counts of this clone. The V and J genes are TRBV7-2 and TRBJ1-1, with a weak D call TRBD1 (6 bases). The CDR3 runs to 15 residues. CDR1 is SGHTA, CDR2 FQGNSA, per germline. Trimming took 5 bases from V and 4 from J, leaving 17 bases between them. The CDR3 bases are TGTGCCAGCAGCCTGGAGACAGGAAAGGGCACTGAAGCTTTCTTT. This gives the protein CASSLETGKGTEAFF.

The chain uses TRBV6-5 and TRBJ1-1, with D possibly being TRBD1 (6 bases). CDR1 and CDR2 from the germline V gene are MNHEY and SVGAGI. This CDR3 contains 16 residues. V dropped 4 bases and J dropped 6 bases, with 21 bases sitting between them. CDR3 protein: CASSSLGGGWVSEAFF. Here the CDR3 DNA reads TGTGCCAGCAGTTCATTGGGGGGGGGCTGGGTGTCTGAAGCTTTCTTT.

The chain carries TRBV6-4 and TRBJ2-1, with D uncertain. The CDR3 runs to 15 residues. Trimming took 7 bases from V and 7 from J, leaving 20 bases between them. Per the germline V gene, CDR1 is MRHNA and CDR2 is SNTAGT. CDR3 nucleotide sequence: TGTGCCAGCAAATCAACCAGCGCCAGTTTGAATGAGCAGTTCTTC. It specifies CASKSTSASLNEQFF.